A selection of T cell receptor beta chains follows, all from one sample in a study of blood T cell repertoires in COVID-19. Sequenced by immunoSEQ multiplex PCR; TCRdb stores in-frame clones only, minus some. The table shows 400,000 to 550,000 clones, with about 89% occurring only once. Sequencing used peripheral blood. The receptors derive from a woman aged 25 to 45 with acute or convalescent COVID-19. Each CDR3 is given with its conserved first and last residue. The order of the fields is V gene, clone size, D gene, J gene, CDR3 protein, CDR3 DNA. The D gene is left open where the match is weak. Size values are once, few and many counts, or a class for expanded clones, and some rows have none.

v_call: TRBV5-1
clone_size: -
d_call: -
j_call: TRBJ1-3
cdr3_aa: CASSLDGISGNTIYF
cdr3_nt: TGCGCCAGCAGCTTGGACGGGATCTCTGGAAACACCATATATTTT

v_call: TRBV27
clone_size: -
d_call: -
j_call: TRBJ1-1
cdr3_aa: CASSPWANTEAFF
cdr3_nt: TGTGCCAGCAGTCCCTGGGCGAACACTGAAGCTTTCTTT

v_call: TRBV6-5
clone_size: -
d_call: -
j_call: TRBJ2-2
cdr3_aa: CASRRSFLTGELFF
cdr3_nt: TGTGCCAGCAGGCGGTCCTTTCTGACCGGGGAGCTGTTTTTT

v_call: TRBV3-1/TRBV3-2
clone_size: -
d_call: TRBD1
j_call: TRBJ1-2
cdr3_aa: CASSPGQGDGYTF
cdr3_nt: TGTGCCAGCAGCCCCGGACAGGGGGATGGCTACACCTTC

v_call: TRBV21-1
clone_size: once
d_call: -
j_call: TRBJ2-5
cdr3_aa: CASSKAPQDWQETQYF
cdr3_nt: TGTGCCAGCAGCAAAGCACCCCAGGATTGGCAAGAGACCCAGTACTTC

v_call: TRBV6-1
clone_size: -
d_call: -
j_call: TRBJ2-7
cdr3_aa: CASSEAFEGYEQYF
cdr3_nt: TGTGCCAGCAGTGAAGCGTTTGAGGGCTACGAGCAGTACTTC

v_call: TRBV29-1
clone_size: few
d_call: TRBD1
j_call: TRBJ1-1
cdr3_aa: CSVGPGGRTEAFF
cdr3_nt: TGCAGCGTTGGTCCAGGGGGTCGGACTGAAGCTTTCTTT

v_call: TRBV5-1
clone_size: -
d_call: TRBD2
j_call: TRBJ2-3
cdr3_aa: CASSDSGGSDTQYF
cdr3_nt: TGCGCCAGCAGCGATAGCGGGGGCTCAGATACGCAGTATTTT

v_call: TRBV19
clone_size: -
d_call: -
j_call: TRBJ2-1
cdr3_aa: CASSIVAGRGLYNEQFF
cdr3_nt: TGTGCCAGTAGTATAGTTGCCGGAAGGGGCTTATACAATGAGCAGTTCTTC

v_call: TRBV6-5
clone_size: -
d_call: TRBD1
j_call: TRBJ1-2
cdr3_aa: CASSRGQGRGYTF
cdr3_nt: TGTGCCAGCAGTCGCGGACAGGGCCGCGGCTACACCTTC

v_call: TRBV3-1/TRBV3-2
clone_size: -
d_call: -
j_call: TRBJ2-5
cdr3_aa: CASSLPPSGQETQYF
cdr3_nt: TGTGCCAGCAGCCTCCCTCCTTCGGGCCAAGAGACCCAGTACTTC

v_call: TRBV30
clone_size: -
d_call: -
j_call: TRBJ1-2
cdr3_aa: CAWRTGKYGYTF
cdr3_nt: TGTGCCTGGAGGACAGGCAAGTATGGCTACACCTTC

v_call: TRBV7-6
clone_size: -
d_call: -
j_call: TRBJ2-1
cdr3_aa: CASSLGFRVNNEQFF
cdr3_nt: TGTGCCAGCAGCTTAGGATTTCGGGTGAACAATGAGCAGTTCTTC

v_call: TRBV6-5
clone_size: -
d_call: TRBD1
j_call: TRBJ2-7
cdr3_aa: CASSYGTGTYEQYF
cdr3_nt: TGTGCCAGCAGTTATGGGACAGGGACTTACGAGCAGTACTTC

v_call: TRBV5-4
clone_size: once
d_call: TRBD1
j_call: TRBJ2-7
cdr3_aa: CASSTMTGVGHEQYF
cdr3_nt: TGTGCCAGCAGCACCATGACAGGGGTAGGCCACGAGCAGTACTTC

v_call: TRBV29-1
clone_size: once
d_call: -
j_call: TRBJ1-1
cdr3_aa: CSVEDSAGAAEAFF
cdr3_nt: TGCAGCGTTGAAGATTCAGCAGGGGCGGCTGAAGCTTTCTTT

v_call: TRBV24-1
clone_size: -
d_call: -
j_call: TRBJ2-5
cdr3_aa: CATSDTGTLETQYF
cdr3_nt: TGTGCCACCAGTGATACCGGGACACTTGAGACCCAGTACTTC

v_call: TRBV6-5
clone_size: -
d_call: -
j_call: TRBJ2-7
cdr3_aa: CASRSAGLYEQYF
cdr3_nt: TGTGCCAGCAGGTCCGCAGGCTTATACGAGCAGTACTTC

v_call: TRBV6-5
clone_size: -
d_call: -
j_call: TRBJ2-7
cdr3_aa: CASSQTYEQYF
cdr3_nt: TGTGCCAGCAGTCAGACCTACGAGCAGTACTTC

v_call: TRBV2
clone_size: -
d_call: -
j_call: TRBJ1-2
cdr3_aa: CATNFQGAYGYTF
cdr3_nt: TGTGCCACCAACTTCCAGGGTGCCTATGGCTACACCTTC

v_call: TRBV11-1
clone_size: -
d_call: -
j_call: TRBJ2-7
cdr3_aa: CASSLALAEQYF
cdr3_nt: TGTGCCAGCAGCTTAGCGTTGGCCGAGCAGTACTTC

v_call: TRBV5-1
clone_size: -
d_call: -
j_call: TRBJ1-4
cdr3_aa: CASSLVPGTNEKLFF
cdr3_nt: TGCGCCAGCAGCTTGGTTCCCGGGACTAATGAAAAACTGTTTTTT

v_call: TRBV19
clone_size: -
d_call: TRBD2
j_call: TRBJ2-2
cdr3_aa: CASSIGPWGLAGGYTGELFF
cdr3_nt: TGTGCCAGTAGTATAGGGCCGTGGGGTCTAGCGGGGGGCTACACCGGGGAGCTGTTTTTT

v_call: TRBV5-1
clone_size: -
d_call: TRBD1
j_call: TRBJ2-1
cdr3_aa: CASSWRFRTGGDEQFF
cdr3_nt: TGCGCCAGCAGCTGGAGGTTCCGGACAGGGGGCGATGAGCAGTTCTTC

v_call: TRBV28
clone_size: -
d_call: TRBD1
j_call: TRBJ1-5
cdr3_aa: CASTRGQAKQPQHF
cdr3_nt: TGTGCCAGCACTAGAGGACAGGCCAAACAGCCCCAGCATTTT

v_call: TRBV6-1
clone_size: -
d_call: TRBD2
j_call: TRBJ2-3
cdr3_aa: CASSEGIAGTDTQYF
cdr3_nt: TGTGCCAGCAGTGAAGGGATAGCGGGGACAGATACGCAGTATTTT

v_call: TRBV5-1
clone_size: once
d_call: -
j_call: TRBJ2-3
cdr3_aa: CASSLEGDYPDTQYF
cdr3_nt: TGCGCCAGCAGCTTGGAGGGAGACTATCCGGATACGCAGTATTTT

v_call: TRBV7-8
clone_size: -
d_call: -
j_call: TRBJ1-2
cdr3_aa: CASSLGTAFYGYTF
cdr3_nt: TGTGCCAGCAGCTTAGGGACAGCGTTCTATGGCTACACCTTC

v_call: TRBV27
clone_size: -
d_call: -
j_call: TRBJ2-1
cdr3_aa: CASSLARVNEQFF
cdr3_nt: TGTGCCAGCAGTTTAGCCAGGGTCAATGAGCAGTTCTTC

v_call: TRBV29-1
clone_size: once
d_call: -
j_call: TRBJ2-5
cdr3_aa: CSVEKGVGTQYF
cdr3_nt: TGCAGCGTTGAAAAGGGGGTCGGGACCCAGTACTTC

v_call: TRBV5-1
clone_size: -
d_call: TRBD1
j_call: TRBJ2-3
cdr3_aa: CASGRDRPTDTQYF
cdr3_nt: TGCGCCAGCGGCCGGGACAGGCCCACAGATACGCAGTATTTT

v_call: TRBV29-1
clone_size: -
d_call: TRBD2
j_call: TRBJ2-5
cdr3_aa: CSIRLASGETQYF
cdr3_nt: TGCAGCATTCGACTAGCGAGTGGGGAGACCCAGTACTTC

v_call: TRBV7-3
clone_size: -
d_call: TRBD1
j_call: TRBJ1-1
cdr3_aa: CASSLRGGAGNTEAFF
cdr3_nt: TGTGCCAGCAGCTTAAGAGGGGGCGCCGGGAACACTGAAGCTTTCTTT

v_call: TRBV9
clone_size: -
d_call: -
j_call: TRBJ1-3
cdr3_aa: CASSAGSGNTIYF
cdr3_nt: TGTGCCAGCAGCGCAGGGTCTGGAAACACCATATATTTT

v_call: TRBV5-1
clone_size: -
d_call: -
j_call: TRBJ2-3
cdr3_aa: CASSLQGTSTDTQYF
cdr3_nt: TGCGCCAGCAGCTTGCAAGGGACAAGCACAGATACGCAGTATTTT

v_call: TRBV11-2
clone_size: -
d_call: -
j_call: TRBJ1-1
cdr3_aa: CASSLVWVGGNTEAFF
cdr3_nt: TGTGCCAGCAGCTTAGTATGGGTGGGAGGGAACACTGAAGCTTTCTTT